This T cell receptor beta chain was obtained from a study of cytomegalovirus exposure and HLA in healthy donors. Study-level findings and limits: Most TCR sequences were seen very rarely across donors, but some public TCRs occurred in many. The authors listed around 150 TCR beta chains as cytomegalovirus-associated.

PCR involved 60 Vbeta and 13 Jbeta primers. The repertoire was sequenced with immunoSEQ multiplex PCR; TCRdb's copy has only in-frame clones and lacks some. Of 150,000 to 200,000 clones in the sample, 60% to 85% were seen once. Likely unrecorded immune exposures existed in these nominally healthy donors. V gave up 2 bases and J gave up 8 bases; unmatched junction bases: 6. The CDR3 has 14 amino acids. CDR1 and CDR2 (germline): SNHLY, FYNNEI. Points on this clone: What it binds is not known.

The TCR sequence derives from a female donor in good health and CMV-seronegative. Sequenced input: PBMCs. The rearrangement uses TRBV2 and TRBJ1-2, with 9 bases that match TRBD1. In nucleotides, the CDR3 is TGTGCCAGCAGTGAAAGGACAGGGGTTTGGGGCTACACCTTC. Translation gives CASSERTGVWGYTF.